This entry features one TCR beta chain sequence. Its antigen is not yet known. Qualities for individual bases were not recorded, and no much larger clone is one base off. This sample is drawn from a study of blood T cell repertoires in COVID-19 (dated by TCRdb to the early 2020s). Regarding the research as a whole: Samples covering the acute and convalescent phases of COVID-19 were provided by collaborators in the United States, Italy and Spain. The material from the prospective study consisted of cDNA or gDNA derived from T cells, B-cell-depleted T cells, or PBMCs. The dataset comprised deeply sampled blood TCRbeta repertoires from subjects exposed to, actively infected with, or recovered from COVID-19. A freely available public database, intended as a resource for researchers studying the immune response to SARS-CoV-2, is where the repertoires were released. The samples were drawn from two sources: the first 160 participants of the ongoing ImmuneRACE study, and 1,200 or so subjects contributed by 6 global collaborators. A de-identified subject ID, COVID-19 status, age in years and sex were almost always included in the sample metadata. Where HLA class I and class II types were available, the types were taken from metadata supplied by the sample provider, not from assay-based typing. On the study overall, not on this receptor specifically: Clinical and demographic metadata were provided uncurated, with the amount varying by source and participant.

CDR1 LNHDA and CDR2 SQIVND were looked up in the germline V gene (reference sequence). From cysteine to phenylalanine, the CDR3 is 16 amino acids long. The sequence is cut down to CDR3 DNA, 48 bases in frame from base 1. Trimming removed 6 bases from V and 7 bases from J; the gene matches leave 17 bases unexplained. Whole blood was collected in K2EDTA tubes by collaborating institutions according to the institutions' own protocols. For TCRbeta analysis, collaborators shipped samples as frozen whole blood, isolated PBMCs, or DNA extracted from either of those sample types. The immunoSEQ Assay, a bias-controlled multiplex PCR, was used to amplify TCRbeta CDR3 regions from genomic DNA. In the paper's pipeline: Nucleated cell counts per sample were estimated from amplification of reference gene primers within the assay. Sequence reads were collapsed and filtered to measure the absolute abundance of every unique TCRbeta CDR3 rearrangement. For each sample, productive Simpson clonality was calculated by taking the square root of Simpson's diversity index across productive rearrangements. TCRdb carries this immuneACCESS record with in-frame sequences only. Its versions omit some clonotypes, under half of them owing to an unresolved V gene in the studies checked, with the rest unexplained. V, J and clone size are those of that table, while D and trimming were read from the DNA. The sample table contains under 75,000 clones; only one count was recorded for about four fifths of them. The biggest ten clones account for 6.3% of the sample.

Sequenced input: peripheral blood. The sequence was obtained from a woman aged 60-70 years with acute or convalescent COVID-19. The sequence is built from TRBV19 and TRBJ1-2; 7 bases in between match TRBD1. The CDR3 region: CASRRIGTDPSSGYTF. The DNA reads TGTGCCAGTAGGCGCATCGGGACAGACCCCTCCAGTGGCTACACCTTC.